These 8 T cell receptor beta chains share one sample of origin, sequenced in a study of cytomegalovirus exposure and HLA in healthy donors. The data were produced by immunoSEQ multiplex PCR, yet TCRdb's version contains in-frame clones alone and is incomplete. The sample lists about 190,000 clones, 84% seen once, with roughly 7% in the top ten. The sequenced sample was PBMCs. All receptors come from a young man in good health and CMV-seropositive.

The rearrangement links TRBV4-3 to TRBJ1-1, with unresolved D. Trimming took off 4 bases at V and 2 bases at J, with 8 bases between the two ends. The CDR3 totals 13 residues. Per germline, CDR1 LGHNA and CDR2 YSLEER. In nucleotides, the CDR3 is TGCGCCAGCAGCCGAGCCCTTAACACTGAAGCTTTCTTT. Protein sequence: CASSRALNTEAFF.

The chain links TRBV11-2 to TRBJ2-7, with TRBD2 matching over 9 bases. Per germline, CDR1 SGHAT and CDR2 FQNNGV. The CDR3 length is 15 residues. The J segment lost 4 bases and the V segment lost 1 base, leaving 5 bases of the junction unmatched. The CDR3 nucleotides are TGTGCCAGCAGCTTAGCGGGACTAGCTCCGTACGAGCAGTACTTC. Translation gives CASSLAGLAPYEQYF.

The CDR3 region has the DNA TGTGCCAGTAGTAAGACACCCGAGCGGGGGAATTTTCTCTATGGCTACACCTTC. Its translation is CASSKTPERGNFLYGYTF. The genes are TRBV19 and TRBJ1-2, with D perhaps matching TRBD1 (5 bases). The length of the CDR3 is 18 residues. Germline V lookup: CDR1 LNHDA, CDR2 SQIVND (reference sequence). The V end was cut by 4 bases, the J end by 4 bases, with 25 bases between.

The V and J genes are TRBV7-8 and TRBJ1-1; 9 bases map to TRBD1. The CDR3 extends over 13 amino acids. Germline assignment: CDR1 SGHVS and CDR2 FQNEAQ. Losses at the gene ends were 2 bases for V and 11 bases for J; bases not matched to a gene: 6. The DNA for the CDR3 is TGTGCCAGCAGCTTATACAGGGGGCGGGAGGCTTTCTTT. Translation gives CASSLYRGREAFF.

The chain has TRBV29-1 and TRBJ2-7; 10 nucleotides line up with TRBD2. After removal of 7 bases from V and 2 bases from J, the junction contained 8 bases not matched to a gene. Germline CDR1 reads SQVTM; CDR2 reads ANQGSEA. The CDR3 covers 14 residues. CDR3 nucleotide sequence: TGCAGCGGGGGGGCTAGCGGGAGCACCTACGAGCAGTACTTC. Encoded protein: CSGGASGSTYEQYF.

This chain uses TRBV5-8 with TRBJ2-7; D ambiguous. CDR3 length equals 14 residues. Trimming stripped 2 bases from V and 2 bases from J, with 11 bases between. CDR1 is SGHTS and CDR2 is YDEGEE in the germline V gene. DNA for the CDR3: TGTGCCAGCAGCTTCGGTGGGCTCGCCTACGAGCAGTACTTC. This sequence encodes CASSFGGLAYEQYF.

This clone was recorded a few times. The gene calls are TRBV28 and TRBJ2-5; 9 positions agree with TRBD1. Germline V gene sequence: CDR1 MDHEN, CDR2 SYDVKM. Trimming took 6 bases from V and 4 from J; bases not matched to a gene: 12. The CDR3 is 16 amino acids. CDR3 in DNA: TGTGCCAGCAGCGGGTTGGTACAGGGGGCCGGAGAGACCCAGTACTTC. Translation gives CASSGLVQGAGETQYF.

The V gene is TRBV29-1, the J gene TRBJ2-3, with TRBD2 matching over 10 bases. Germline V CDR1 and CDR2: SQVTM, ANQGSEA. V was clipped by 3 bases and J by 8 bases; unmatched bases: 5. The CDR3 is 13 residues long. CDR3 coding DNA: TGCAGCGTTGAGATTAGCGGGAGGTCTACGCAGTATTTT. This sequence encodes CSVEISGRSTQYF.